The clone carrying this T cell receptor (beta chain) came up once. What it recognizes is unknown. These data belong to a study of metastatic and nonmetastatic thyroid tumors. Notes on the study in general: In blood and tumor, TCR beta diversity was reportedly significantly higher in malignant thyroid tumors than in benign nodules.

V lost 8 bases, J lost 3 bases, and 22 bases lay in between. The CDR3 consists of 16 residues. Germline V CDR1 and CDR2: GTSNPN, SVGIG (reference sequence). TCRdb reprocessed the PCR reads using MiXCR. The table shows about 39,000 clones, with less than 20% occurring only once. Patients underwent thyroid surgery, and none had received any treatment before it. The receptor was derived from a female donor with papillary thyroid cancer or a benign thyroid nodule (not recorded which). Some clones in this sample may be carry-over from other donors' samples. The chain uses TRBV30 and TRBJ1-4; D is uncertain. The sample taken for sequencing was blood. The CDR3 DNA reads TGTGCCCTCCGCAGCCCGTCTGCTTCGGCTAATGAAAAACTGTTTTTT. Translation: CALRSPSASANEKLFF.